This is a list of T cell receptor beta chains from one sample in a study of T cells after posttransplantation cyclophosphamide. Libraries were prepared by immunoSEQ multiplex PCR; TCRdb keeps only in-frame clonotypes and omits some of them. This table holds about 10,000 clones, nearly 99% found once. Input material: naive CD8+ T cells sorted from PBMCs. The receptors were gathered from a man aged 50-60 years in good health, CMV-negative, and a related stem cell transplant donor. Both conserved end residues are part of each CDR3. D genes are given only for firm matches. The size of a clone is reported for some rows only, either as once, few or many, or as a class for expanded clones.

J gene | clone size | D gene | V gene | CDR3 protein
TRBJ2-2 | few | TRBD2 | TRBV9 | CASSGGGLAITGELFF
TRBJ2-7 | . | TRBD2 | TRBV9 | CASSVVAGAYEQYF
TRBJ1-1 | once | . | TRBV7-3 | CASSLNGIGRTNTEAFF
TRBJ1-5 | . | . | TRBV9 | CASSAGGSGNQPQHF
TRBJ1-1 | once | . | TRBV7-8 | CASSSTGTLRTEAFF
TRBJ2-1 | . | . | TRBV7-9 | CASSLLASNEQFF
TRBJ2-5 | . | . | TRBV25-1 | CASNRLGGADQETQYF
TRBJ2-7 | . | TRBD2 | TRBV7-2 | CASSSLAGGHYEQYF
TRBJ2-1 | . | TRBD2 | TRBV28 | CASSLRGLAEAYYNEQFF
TRBJ2-1 | . | TRBD2 | TRBV19 | CASSFLAGPFDEQFF
TRBJ2-3 | . | TRBD2 | TRBV28 | CASSLTTSVDTQYF
TRBJ2-2 | . | TRBD2 | TRBV9 | CASSVGTSGTSLNTGELFF
TRBJ2-7 | . | TRBD2 | TRBV7-9 | CASSTGTSIFEQYF
TRBJ2-2 | . | . | TRBV9 | CASSAQGRNTGELFF
TRBJ2-3 | . | . | TRBV15 | CATSPGQLSTDTQYF
TRBJ2-5 | . | TRBD2 | TRBV19 | CASSKTSGVYQETQYF
TRBJ1-6 | once | TRBD1 | TRBV27 | CASSPGTGGIALHF
TRBJ1-1 | . | . | TRBV29-1 | CSVHLTGTMNTEAFF